The entry that follows covers one T cell receptor (beta chain) sequence. A much more abundant neighbour one base away suggests this may be a read error. Combining a sample-barcoded 5' primer with a J-beta primer mix, a second PCR ran for 7 to 11 cycles. TCRdb called the 5' RACE reads again in MiXCR, with one record for every CDR3 protein. The sample yields approximately 1.5 million distinct CDR3 sequences, about 35% seen once. This sample was included in a study of blood T cells in healthy people across ages. Trimming took 6 bases from V and 2 from J, leaving 11 bases between them. Germline-derived CDR1 and CDR2 are SGHRS and YFSETQ. This CDR3 has 13 amino acids.

This rearrangement joins TRBV5-1 to TRBJ2-5, with a possible D match to TRBD2 (6 bases). The sequenced material came from blood. This sequence originates from a woman in her twenties or thirties in good health. Written as DNA, the CDR3 is TGCGCCAGCACTGGCGGGGATCAAGAGACCCAGTACTTC. Its translation: CASTGGDQETQYF.